These T cell receptor beta chains were read from a single sample in a study of human T cells and chemical hapten exposure. TCRdb processed the RACE reads anew with MiXCR; each CDR3 protein has one entry. This table has fewer than 130,000 distinct CDR3 sequences, about 11% appearing once. The sample consisted of whole blood, taken in connection with sensitization to the hapten diphenylcyclopropenone (DPC). These receptors came from a woman in her thirties or forties with alopecia areata. Some clones in this sample may be carry-over from other donors' samples. CDR3s include the opening cysteine and the closing phenylalanine or tryptophan. The D gene is left open where the match is weak. The size entry is marked missing in some rows and otherwise reads once, few, many or a size class.

>.|TRBD1|TRBV29-1|TRBJ2-6
CSVEAGTGLYSGANVLTF
TGCAGCGTTGAAGCCGGGACAGGACTTTACTCTGGGGCCAACGTCCTGACTTTC
>.|TRBD2|TRBV4-3|TRBJ2-1
CASSQDARGGINEQFF
TGCGCCAGCAGCCAAGATGCCCGGGGAGGGATTAATGAGCAGTTCTTC
>.|.|TRBV6-5|TRBJ1-1
CASTNWGGTNTEAFF
TGTGCCAGCACCAACTGGGGAGGAACGAACACTGAAGCTTTCTTT
>few|TRBD2|TRBV7-2|TRBJ2-7
CASSLPGGAQEQYF
TGTGCCAGCAGCTTGCCGGGGGGGGCGCAAGAGCAGTACTTC
>many|.|TRBV3-1|TRBJ2-3
CASSQVGRRDTQYF
TGTGCCAGCAGCCAGGTTGGCCGCCGAGATACGCAGTATTTT
>many|.|TRBV3-1|TRBJ1-1
CASSQGGRPAMDTEAFF
TGTGCCAGCAGCCAAGGGGGCCGGCCGGCCATGGACACTGAAGCTTTCTTT
>few|.|TRBV21-1|TRBJ2-6
CASSKTPSPGQDRTGANVLTF
TGTGCCAGCAGCAAAACGCCCTCGCCGGGACAAGATCGAACTGGGGCCAACGTCCTGACTTTC
>few|TRBD1|TRBV28|TRBJ2-2
CASRGTGARTGELFF
TGTGCCAGCAGAGGGACAGGGGCTCGGACCGGGGAGCTGTTTTTT
>many|.|TRBV9|TRBJ2-3
CASSVYAGLTDTQYF
TGTGCCAGCAGCGTATATGCGGGTTTGACAGATACGCAGTATTTT
>.|TRBD1|TRBV28|TRBJ1-5
CASRGWTGTLNQPQHF
TGTGCCAGCAGGGGGTGGACAGGCACCCTAAATCAGCCCCAGCATTTT
>.|.|TRBV29-1|TRBJ1-2
CSLGRDYGYTF
TGCAGCTTGGGCAGAGACTATGGCTACACCTTC
>.|.|TRBV2|TRBJ1-5
CASSDSGRGNQPQHF
TGTGCCAGCAGTGATTCCGGCAGGGGCAATCAGCCCCAGCATTTT
>few|.|TRBV6-5|TRBJ2-1
CASSPPGAFSSYNEQFF
TGTGCCAGCAGTCCCCCAGGGGCTTTTAGCTCCTACAATGAGCAGTTCTTC
>few|TRBD1|TRBV11-2|TRBJ1-6
CASSLSDRGPYNSPLHF
TGTGCCAGCAGCCTCTCGGACAGGGGCCCCTATAATTCACCCCTCCACTTT
>.|.|TRBV10-1|TRBJ2-5
CASSEGTVGETQYF
TGCGCCAGCAGTGAAGGGACCGTGGGAGAGACCCAGTACTTC
>.|TRBD1|TRBV2|TRBJ1-5
CASRGDRGRQPQHF
TGTGCCAGCAGAGGGGACAGGGGTCGTCAGCCCCAGCATTTT
>many|TRBD1|TRBV6-2/TRBV6-3|TRBJ2-7
CASSYGDRALIYEQYF
TGTGCCAGCAGTTACGGAGACAGGGCGTTGATCTACGAGCAGTACTTC